This T cell receptor (beta chain) was sequenced during a study of read filtering for tumor transcriptome and immune sequencing. About the study: Mean patient age was roughly 70 years, range roughly 45 to 80; around 17 male, more than 11 female. IR-seq gave about 3.5 to 10.27 million TCR reads per sample; RNA-seq gave roughly 80 to 1273.

This clonotype was counted many times. Antigen: not known. From roughly 0.4 ug of RNA, a library with molecular barcoded alpha/delta and beta/gamma adaptors was made. Via MiXCR, TCRdb re-called the reads, giving one row per CDR3 protein. The sample contains 49,000 or so distinct CDR3 sequences, around 12% of which appear only once. V lost 0 bases and J 7 bases, leaving 13 bases between the germline ends. Germline lookup yields CDR1 MNHEY and CDR2 SVGEGT. The CDR3 has 15 amino acids. Points from the study as a whole: The sorted CD138-negative fraction was a mixed bone marrow immune population, not purified T cells. RNA-seq captured clonotypes less deeply and reliably than IR-seq.

The chain links TRBV6-2 or TRBV6-3 to TRBJ2-1, with a tentative D call TRBD2 (5 bases). The specimen sequenced was a population of CD138-negative cells sorted from bone marrow. This TCR was sampled from a donor aged 40 or over with multiple myeloma. CDR3 sequence: CASSYSKAGGNEQFF. As DNA, the CDR3 is TGTGCCAGCAGTTACTCGAAGGCGGGTGGAAATGAGCAGTTCTTC.